This TCR beta chain is from a study of T cell responses to AZD1222 COVID-19 vaccine. Overall study context: Pooling was applied to second doses at about 4 or about 12 weeks. Study-wide points: Among the donors, most were white British and more were female, and clonal diversity was possibly underestimated. The span of vaccine-associated CD4 TCRs extended across spike, with dominance at 160-218 and 743-854.

The CDR3 has 18 amino acids. V shed 0 bases and J shed 2 bases, with 20 bases lying between them. The assay was immunoSEQ multiplex PCR, and TCRdb's table has in-frame clones only and misses some. The sample contains around 140,000 clones, 93% of which appear only once. With respect to this clone: Its antigen is currently unknown.

The chain employs TRBV23-1 and TRBJ2-7; possibly TRBD1 for D (6 bases). TRBV23-1 is an ORF, and what it does is uncertain. The receptor's source is an adult in good health. Material: peripheral blood, obtained on day 0 of AZD1222 vaccination. CDR3 loop: CASSQSEQGNPPAYEQYF. The CDR3 DNA is TGCGCCAGCAGTCAATCCGAACAGGGAAATCCTCCGGCCTACGAGCAGTACTTC.